Below, 6 T cell receptor beta chains from the same sample are listed, as sequenced in a study of T cells in Graves' hyperthyroidism and ophthalmopathy. RNA transcripts yielded amplified TCR beta CDR3 regions. With the HTBI primer set, the TCR CDR3 went through a first round of RT-PCR. TCRdb re-called the multiplex PCR reads through MiXCR, storing one row per CDR3 protein. The data hold approximately 560,000 distinct CDR3 sequences, with more than 45% observed a single time. The specimen sequenced was peripheral blood or thyroid tissue (not recorded which). The receptors stem from a woman aged 18 to 35 with Graves' hyperthyroidism.

The chain combines TRBV25-1 with TRBJ1-2; D may be TRBD1 (6 bases). V was shortened by 8 bases and J by 4 bases, with 20 bases between the two germline ends. Germline values: CDR1 MGHDK, CDR2 SYGVNS. This CDR3 comprises 15 residues. The CDR3 reads CASHVGTPGSYGYTF. The CDR3 DNA is TGTGCCAGCCATGTCGGGACACCAGGGAGCTATGGCTACACCTTC.

The genes are TRBV29-1 and TRBJ2-2; 8 bases map to TRBD1. This CDR3 spans 14 amino acids. The V gene's germline CDR1 is SQVTM and CDR2 ANQGSEA. The V segment lost 6 bases and the J segment 6 bases; nucleotides outside the gene matches: 9. The CDR3 here is CSVQRQGRPGELFF. Written as DNA, the CDR3 is TGCAGCGTCCAACGACAGGGGAGGCCCGGGGAGCTGTTTTTT.

The genes are TRBV13 and TRBJ1-2, with unresolved D. The CDR3 contains 14 residues. Germline CDR1 reads PRHDT; CDR2 reads FYEKMQ (reference sequence). Trimming removed 5 bases from V and 7 bases from J, with 17 bases in between. CDR3 protein: CASSHGPEGLGYTF. CDR3 coding DNA: TGTGCCAGCAGCCACGGGCCCGAAGGGCTTGGCTACACCTTC.

This clonotype occurred many times. CDR3 DNA sequence: TGCAGCGTTGAGTCGACGTGGGGGGGGCGCGATGAAGCTTTCTTT. Translated: CSVESTWGGRDEAFF. The rearrangement joins TRBV29-1 to TRBJ1-1; tentative D call: TRBD1 (6 bases). Germline lookup yields CDR1 SQVTM and CDR2 ANQGSEA. This CDR3 has 15 amino acids. With 3 bases removed from V and 7 bases from J, the gap between germline ends came to 21 bases.

The chain has TRBV10-1 and TRBJ1-3; 7 bases map to TRBD1. The V gene's germline CDR1 is WNHNN and CDR2 SYGVQD (reference sequence). V lost 6 bases and J lost 7; bases outside the gene matches: 9. The CDR3 spans 14 residues. CDR3 sequence: CASSERGQRNTIYF. CDR3 nucleotide sequence: TGCGCCAGCAGCGAGCGGGGACAGAGGAACACCATATATTTT.

This chain uses TRBV7-3 with TRBJ1-1, with 11 bases matching TRBD1. V dropped 5 bases and J dropped 1; count of bases not matched to a gene: 12. The CDR3 has 18 amino acids. Germline V CDR1 and CDR2: SGHTA, FQGTGA. The CDR3: CASSPFPWTGGENTEAFF. Here the CDR3 DNA reads TGTGCCAGCAGCCCATTCCCTTGGACAGGGGGCGAGAACACTGAAGCTTTCTTT.